This is a list of T cell receptor beta chains from one sample in a study of blood T cells in healthy people across ages. TCRdb recomputed calls from the 5' RACE reads with MiXCR, one row per CDR3 protein. The sample lists roughly 1.4 million distinct CDR3 sequences; approximately 59% were seen once. The sample taken for sequencing was blood. Receptors were obtained from a young man in good health. CDR3s include the opening cysteine and the closing phenylalanine or tryptophan. D genes are given only for firm matches. Clone size is not always given. Where it is, it says once, few, many or a class for expanded clones.

D gene,CDR3 length,clone size,V gene,J gene,CDR3 DNA,CDR3 protein
-,15,-,TRBV15,TRBJ2-7,TGTGCCACCAGCAGGCGACGGGATGGCAACTACGAGCAGTACTTC,CATSRRRDGNYEQYF
TRBD2,19,-,TRBV7-9,TRBJ2-7,TGTGCCAGCCGTCCCGGTGGCGGGAGCTTTGGTCTGCATGGCTACGAGCAGTACTTC,CASRPGGGSFGLHGYEQYF
-,14,-,TRBV20-1,TRBJ1-2,TGCAGTGCTAGAGGGACGGGGACATACTATGGCTACACCTTC,CSARGTGTYYGYTF
-,14,-,TRBV9,TRBJ1-3,TGTGCCAGCAGCGCCGCAGGGGATGGAAACACCATATATTTT,CASSAAGDGNTIYF
TRBD2,15,-,TRBV6-5,TRBJ2-7,TGTGCCAGCAGTTCACTAGCGGGGGGGAATTACGAGCAGTACTTC,CASSSLAGGNYEQYF
-,12,-,TRBV12-3/TRBV12-4,TRBJ2-1,TGTGCCAGCAGTTTAGAGAGTCGTGAGCAGTTCTTC,CASSLESREQFF
-,12,-,TRBV3-1,TRBJ2-5,TGTGCCGTAGAGGACGGAGAAGAGACCCAGTACTTC,CAVEDGEETQYF
-,15,many,TRBV20-1,TRBJ2-7,TGCAGTGCTCTAAACAGGGCACAGCGGACCTACGAGCAGTACTTC,CSALNRAQRTYEQYF
TRBD1,15,few,TRBV4-3,TRBJ1-2,TGCGCCAGCAGCTACGGACAGGGACACGACTATGGCTACACCTTC,CASSYGQGHDYGYTF
-,14,many,TRBV6-4,TRBJ1-5,TGTGCCAGCAGTCTAGAGGCCAGCAATCAGCCCCAGCATTTT,CASSLEASNQPQHF
-,13,few,TRBV10-3,TRBJ2-1,TGTGCCATCGCTTCAGGGGACCTGAATGAGCAGTTCTTC,CAIASGDLNEQFF
-,16,-,TRBV15,TRBJ2-3,TGTGCCACCAGCAGAGGTAGGGCAGAAAGCACAGATACGCAGTATTTT,CATSRGRAESTDTQYF
TRBD1,14,-,TRBV6-5,TRBJ1-6,TGTGCCAGCAGTACCGACAGGGGAAGTTCACCCCTCCACTTT,CASSTDRGSSPLHF
TRBD1,15,-,TRBV20-1,TRBJ1-5,TGCAGTGCCGTTTTAAGTACAGGGGGAAATCAGCCCCAGCATTTT,CSAVLSTGGNQPQHF
TRBD1,15,-,TRBV5-1,TRBJ2-7,TGCGCCAGCAGCTCCGACAGGGGGCTAAGGTACGAGCAGTACTTC,CASSSDRGLRYEQYF
-,12,few,TRBV29-1,TRBJ2-7,TGCAGCGTTCGCAGACCCGGGGAACCTCAGTACTTC,CSVRRPGEPQYF
-,14,-,TRBV20-1,TRBJ1-1,TGCAGTGCTAGAGGGGGCAGTATGAACACTGAAGCTTTCTTT,CSARGGSMNTEAFF
-,14,-,TRBV5-1,TRBJ2-5,TGCGCCGCCCGAAGAGGGGCCCGACAAGAGACCCAGTACTTC,CAARRGARQETQYF
-,14,-,TRBV7-2,TRBJ2-2,TGTGCCAGCAGCTTAGCCTCCGACACCGGGGAGCTGTTTTTT,CASSLASDTGELFF
-,13,-,TRBV9,TRBJ1-2,TGTGCCAGCAGCGGAGTACAGATCTATGGCTACACCTTC,CASSGVQIYGYTF
-,16,-,TRBV20-1,TRBJ2-3,TGCAGTGCTAGAGATCGGGGTAAGGGGGGCACAGATACGCAGTATTTT,CSARDRGKGGTDTQYF
TRBD1,14,-,TRBV28,TRBJ2-2,TGTGCCAGCGTGGAAGGGGGCCAGATCGGGGAGCTGTTTTTT,CASVEGGQIGELFF
-,15,-,TRBV7-8,TRBJ2-1,TGTGCCAGCAGCTTAAACGGGGACATATCCAATGAGCAGTTCTTC,CASSLNGDISNEQFF
-,11,-,TRBV10-3,TRBJ1-5,TGTGCCATCGGAAACAATCAGCCCCAGCATTTT,CAIGNNQPQHF
-,13,-,TRBV20-1,TRBJ2-7,TGCAGTGCTAACCACCTAAGCTCCTACGAGCAGTACTTC,CSANHLSSYEQYF
TRBD2,15,-,TRBV3-1,TRBJ2-1,TGTGCCAGCTGCCAAGATCAAGGACTAGGAAATGAGCAGTTCTTC,CASCQDQGLGNEQFF
-,15,-,TRBV7-6,TRBJ2-3,TGTGCCAGCAGCTTAGTTTCCGGAGAGACAGATACGCAGTATTTT,CASSLVSGETDTQYF
-,16,-,TRBV14,TRBJ2-4,TGTGCCAGCAGCCAAGGAGAAAGGGTAGCCAAAAACATTCAGTACTTC,CASSQGERVAKNIQYF
-,15,-,TRBV12-3/TRBV12-4,TRBJ1-5,TGTGCCAGCACCCTACCAAGGGGTGGTGGGCAGCCCCAGCATTTT,CASTLPRGGGQPQHF
-,12,-,TRBV6-1,TRBJ1-6,TGTGCCAGCAGTCGACAGTACTCACCCCTCCACTTT,CASSRQYSPLHF
-,13,-,TRBV11-2,TRBJ2-7,TGTGCCAGCAGCGCGAGACTAGTCCACGAGCAGTACTTC,CASSARLVHEQYF
TRBD1,11,-,TRBV29-1,TRBJ1-2,TGCAGCGTAGGGACAGGTGGAGGCTACACCTTC,CSVGTGGGYTF
-,13,few,TRBV6-2/TRBV6-3,TRBJ2-1,TGTGCCAGCAGTACCCTCACCGTAGCGGAGCAGTTCTTC,CASSTLTVAEQFF
TRBD2,14,few,TRBV4-2,TRBJ2-7,TGTGCCAGCAGCCCCCGTCCCGGGGGGTACGAGCAGTACTTC,CASSPRPGGYEQYF
-,12,-,TRBV6-5,TRBJ2-1,TGTGCCAGCAGGTCCCCCGGGGATGAGCAGTTCTTC,CASRSPGDEQFF
-,15,few,TRBV10-3,TRBJ2-7,TGTGCCATCAGTGAGACGCAACACCACCGCTACGAGCAGTACTTC,CAISETQHHRYEQYF
TRBD1,14,-,TRBV25-1,TRBJ1-5,TGTGCCCGAAAAGTCGACAGGGTCCGTCAGCCCCAGCATTTT,CARKVDRVRQPQHF
-,15,-,TRBV6-2/TRBV6-3,TRBJ2-3,TGTGCCAGCAGTTACTTGTTGGCTAGCACAGATACGCAGTATTTT,CASSYLLASTDTQYF
TRBD2,18,-,TRBV4-2,TRBJ2-5,TGTGCCAGCAGCCAAGATGGGATCGGGGGGGCCCCCCAAGAGACCCAGTACTTC,CASSQDGIGGAPQETQYF
TRBD1,15,-,TRBV2,TRBJ2-1,TGTGCCAGCAGTCCCGGGACAGGGAAATATGTTGAGCAGTTCTTC,CASSPGTGKYVEQFF
TRBD1,14,-,TRBV20-1,TRBJ2-7,TGCAGTGCGCTAACAGGGGGAGATCTGTACGAGCAGTACTTC,CSALTGGDLYEQYF
TRBD2,13,few,TRBV29-1,TRBJ2-1,TGCAGCGCAGCACCGACGGGGGGCAATGAGCAGTTCTTC,CSAAPTGGNEQFF
-,13,-,TRBV7-2,TRBJ2-7,TGTGCCAGCACCTCCATAAGCGGCTACGAGCAGTACTTC,CASTSISGYEQYF
-,14,-,TRBV7-2,TRBJ1-2,TGTGCCAGCAGCTCCGGCAGAACCTACTATGGCTACACCTTC,CASSSGRTYYGYTF
-,13,few,TRBV6-4,TRBJ2-2,TGTGCCAGCAGTGACTCTATGACCGGGGAGCTGTTTTTT,CASSDSMTGELFF
-,14,few,TRBV2,TRBJ1-2,TGTGCCAGCAGTGAAGACAGGGTGACCTATGGCTACACCTTC,CASSEDRVTYGYTF
-,16,few,TRBV7-2,TRBJ2-1,TGTGCCAGCAGCTTATCCGGAGTAGCGAGCAACAATGAGCAGTTCTTC,CASSLSGVASNNEQFF